This T cell receptor beta chain appears in the sequencing data of a study of T cell responses to AZD1222 COVID-19 vaccine. Findings of the study overall: Of the AZD1222 recipients, only 5 to 7 were seropositive at baseline. Rises in breadth and depth of Spike-specific TCRs came after two AZD1222 doses. Nearly half of the spike-specific TCRs reportedly recognize variant regions that carry no mutations. Donors were largely white British and mainly female; clonal diversity was possibly underestimated.

Data came from immunoSEQ multiplex PCR; TCRdb stores just in-frame clones and leaves some out. The sample has about 180,000 clones; 85% to 90% are singletons. CDR1 is KGHSH, CDR2 LQKENI, per germline. Trimming cost V 4 bases and J 0 bases; bases outside gene matches: 8. The CDR3 consists of 17 residues. Regarding this clone: Its cognate antigen is unknown.

The TCR originated in an adult who received the MenACWY meningococcal vaccine as a control. The input for sequencing was peripheral blood, taken 28 days after the second dose of the MenACWY control vaccine. The chain recombines TRBV18 with TRBJ1-1; 10 bases line up with TRBD1. DNA of the CDR3: TGTGCCAGCTCACAAGGACAGGGGGGTGTCATGAACACTGAAGCTTTCTTT. Its translation is CASSQGQGGVMNTEAFF.